The subject of this entry is one T cell receptor beta chain. Its target is unknown. The data are from a study of OX40 agonist ivuxolimab in advanced cancers. Study-wide points: The expanded peripheral T cells' antigen specificity was not determined. Some nonresponders also had low normalized T-cell clonal expansion.

The V gene's germline CDR1 is SEHNR and CDR2 FQNEAQ (reference sequence). The V end was cut by 0 bases, the J end by 4 bases, with 12 bases between. The CDR3 sequence is 15 residues long. Only in-frame clones appear in the TCRdb table, and some are missing; sequencing was by immunoSEQ multiplex PCR. This sample has roughly 63,000 clones, with approximately 92% found just once. Systemic immunosuppression or a history of autoimmune disease excluded patients. This chain connects TRBV7-9 to TRBJ1-1; the D gene is possibly TRBD1 (6 bases). The sample here was CD4+ or CD8+ T cells sorted from blood, taken in a trial of the OX40 agonist ivuxolimab. The receptor was isolated from an adult with an advanced solid tumor such as melanoma, head and neck, liver or kidney cancer. CDR3 sequence (DNA): TGTGCCAGCAGCTTAGCGCCCTGGGGGCCCACTGAAGCTTTCTTT. Its protein is CASSLAPWGPTEAFF.